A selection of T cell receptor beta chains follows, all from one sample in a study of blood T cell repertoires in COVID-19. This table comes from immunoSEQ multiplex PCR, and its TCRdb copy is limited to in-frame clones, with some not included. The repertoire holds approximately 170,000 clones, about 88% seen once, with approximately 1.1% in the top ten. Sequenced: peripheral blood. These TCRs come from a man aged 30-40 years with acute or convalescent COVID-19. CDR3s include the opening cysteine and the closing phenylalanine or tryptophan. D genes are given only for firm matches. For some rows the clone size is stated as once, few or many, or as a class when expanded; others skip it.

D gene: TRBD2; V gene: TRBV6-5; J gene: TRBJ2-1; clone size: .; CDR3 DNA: TGTGCCAGCAGGGACACCGGGACTAAAAATGAGCAGTTCTTC; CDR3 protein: CASRDTGTKNEQFF
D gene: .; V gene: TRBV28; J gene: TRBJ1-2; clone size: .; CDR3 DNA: TGTGCCAGCAGTTGGGGGCCTGGCTACACCTTC; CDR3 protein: CASSWGPGYTF
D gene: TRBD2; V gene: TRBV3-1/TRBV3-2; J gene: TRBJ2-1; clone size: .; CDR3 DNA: TGTGCCAGCAGCCAAGACACCCTAGCGGGCTTCAATGAGCAGTTCTTC; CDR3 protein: CASSQDTLAGFNEQFF
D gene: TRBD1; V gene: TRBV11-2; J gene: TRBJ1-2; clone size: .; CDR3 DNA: TGTGCCAGCAGCTTAGTAGGGGACAGGGGGCTTAGTAGCTATGGCTACACCTTC; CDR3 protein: CASSLVGDRGLSSYGYTF
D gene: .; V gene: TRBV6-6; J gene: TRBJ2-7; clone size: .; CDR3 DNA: TGTGCCAGCAGTCAGAAGATGACAGGTCAGGATCGTTACGAGCAGTACTTC; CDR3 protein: CASSQKMTGQDRYEQYF
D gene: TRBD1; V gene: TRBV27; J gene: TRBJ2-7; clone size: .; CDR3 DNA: TGTGCCAGCAGTTTATTGGGACAGGCGAGGCCCCGCTACGAGCAGTACTTC; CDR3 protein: CASSLLGQARPRYEQYF
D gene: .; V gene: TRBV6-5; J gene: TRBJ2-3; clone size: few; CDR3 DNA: TGTGCCAGCAGGGGGACATCCACAGATACGCAGTATTTT; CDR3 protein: CASRGTSTDTQYF
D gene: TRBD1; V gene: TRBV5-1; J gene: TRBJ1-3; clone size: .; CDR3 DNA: TGCGCCAGCAGCTTAGGGACAGGGGCCGGAAACACCATATATTTT; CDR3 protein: CASSLGTGAGNTIYF
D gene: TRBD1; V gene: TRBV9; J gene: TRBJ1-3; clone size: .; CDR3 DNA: TGTGCCAGCAGCGGTGACAGGGGCCGGGCTGGAAACACCATATATTTT; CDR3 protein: CASSGDRGRAGNTIYF
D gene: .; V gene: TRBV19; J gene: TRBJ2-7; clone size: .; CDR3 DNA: TGTGCCAGTAGTACTCCTATGGACAGCCCGCTCTCCTACGAGCAGTACTTC; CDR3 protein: CASSTPMDSPLSYEQYF
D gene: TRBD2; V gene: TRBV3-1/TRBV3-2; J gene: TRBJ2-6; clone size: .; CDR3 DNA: TGTGCCAGCAGCCCTAGCGGCCTTAGCTCTGGGGCCAACGTCCTGACTTTC; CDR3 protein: CASSPSGLSSGANVLTF
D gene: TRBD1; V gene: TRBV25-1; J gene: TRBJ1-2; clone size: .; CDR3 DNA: TGTGCCAGCAGTGAGGCAGGGGGAGGTCGCAATGGCTACACCTTC; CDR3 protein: CASSEAGGGRNGYTF
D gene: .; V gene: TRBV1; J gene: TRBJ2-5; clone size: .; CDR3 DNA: TGCACCAGCCCACTAGGACTAGCGAAGGAGACCCAGTACTTC; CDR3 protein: CTSPLGLAKETQYF
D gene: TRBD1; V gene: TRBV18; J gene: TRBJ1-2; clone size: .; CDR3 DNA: TGTGCCAGCTCACCCCCCGGGACAGGGACCTATGGCTACACCTTC; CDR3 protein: CASSPPGTGTYGYTF
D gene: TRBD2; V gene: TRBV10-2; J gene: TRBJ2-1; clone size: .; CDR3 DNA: TGCGCCAGCAGTCCCTCTAGCGGAACCTACAATGAGCAGTTCTTC; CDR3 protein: CASSPSSGTYNEQFF
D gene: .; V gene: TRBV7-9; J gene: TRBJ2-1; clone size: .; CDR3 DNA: TGTGCCAGCAGCTCGCGTCAAAATCAGGCCTCCTTGGAGCAGTTCTTC; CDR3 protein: CASSSRQNQASLEQFF
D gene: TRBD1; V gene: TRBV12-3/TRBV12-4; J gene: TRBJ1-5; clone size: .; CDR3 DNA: TGTGCCAGCAGTTCACAGGGGAATCAGCCCCAGCATTTT; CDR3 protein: CASSSQGNQPQHF
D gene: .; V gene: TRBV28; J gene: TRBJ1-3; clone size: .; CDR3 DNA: TGTGCCAGCAGGCCACCCCTAGGGGGTGGAAACACCATATATTTT; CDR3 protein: CASRPPLGGGNTIYF
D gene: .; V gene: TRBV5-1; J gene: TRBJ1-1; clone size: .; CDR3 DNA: TGCGCCAGCAGTGCAGGGGACCGGATTACTGAAGCTTTCTTT; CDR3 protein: CASSAGDRITEAFF
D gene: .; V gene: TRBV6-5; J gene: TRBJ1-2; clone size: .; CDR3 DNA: TGTGCCAGCAGTATACGGGGTACTGGGAACTATGGCTACACCTTC; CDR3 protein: CASSIRGTGNYGYTF
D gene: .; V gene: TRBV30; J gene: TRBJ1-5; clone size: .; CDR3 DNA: TGCTCATGCTCTCGACCGGGGGGTGATCAGCCCCAGCATTTT; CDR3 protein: CSCSRPGGDQPQHF
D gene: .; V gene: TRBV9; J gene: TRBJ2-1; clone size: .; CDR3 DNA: TGTGCCAGCAGCGTAGATGGGGCCCCTCCCTACAATGAGCAGTTCTTC; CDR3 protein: CASSVDGAPPYNEQFF
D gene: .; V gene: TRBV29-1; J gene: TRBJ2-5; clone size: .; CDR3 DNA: TGCAGCGTTGAAGGTAGCAGATCGTACCAAGAGACCCAGTACTTC; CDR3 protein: CSVEGSRSYQETQYF
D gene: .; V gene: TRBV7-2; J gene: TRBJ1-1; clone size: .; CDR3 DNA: TGTGCCAGCAGCTCACGGGCGTGGGGCAACACTGAAGCTTTCTTT; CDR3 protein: CASSSRAWGNTEAFF
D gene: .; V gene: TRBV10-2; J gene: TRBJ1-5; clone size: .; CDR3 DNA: TGCGCCAGCAGCTACGTGTTGTATCAGCCCCAGCATTTT; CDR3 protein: CASSYVLYQPQHF
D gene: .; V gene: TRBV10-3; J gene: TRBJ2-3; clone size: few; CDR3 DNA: TGTGCCATCAGTGAGGCGACCGGCGGGTCGTATTTT; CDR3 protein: CAISEATGGSYF
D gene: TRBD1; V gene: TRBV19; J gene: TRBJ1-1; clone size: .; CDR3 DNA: TGTGCCAGTAGGGGGAAATGGGACAGGGAGAGAACTGAAGCTTTCTTT; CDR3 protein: CASRGKWDRERTEAFF
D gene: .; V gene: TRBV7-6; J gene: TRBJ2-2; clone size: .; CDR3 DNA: TGTGCCAGCAGCTTAGCGGCACAGGGCGGCGGGGAGCTGTTTTTT; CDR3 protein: CASSLAAQGGGELFF
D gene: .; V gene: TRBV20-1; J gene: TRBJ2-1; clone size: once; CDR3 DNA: TGCAGTTCAGGGCAAACTGAGCAGTTCTTC; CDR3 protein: CSSGQTEQFF
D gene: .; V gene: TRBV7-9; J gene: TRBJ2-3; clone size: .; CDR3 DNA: TGTGCCACCCGTGGCGGTAGCACAGATACGCAGTATTTT; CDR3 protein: CATRGGSTDTQYF
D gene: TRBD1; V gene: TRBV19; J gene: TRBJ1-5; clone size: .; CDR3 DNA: TGTGCCAGTAGTCCCTGGACAGGTTATAGCAATCAGCCCCAGCATTTT; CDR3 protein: CASSPWTGYSNQPQHF
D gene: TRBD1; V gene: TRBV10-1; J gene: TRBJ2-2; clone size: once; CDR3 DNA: TGCGCCAGCAGCAGACAGGGGAACGATTTCGGGGAGCTGTTTTTT; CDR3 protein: CASSRQGNDFGELFF
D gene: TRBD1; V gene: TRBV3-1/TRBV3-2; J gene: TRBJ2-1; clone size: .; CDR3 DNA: TGTGCCAGCAGCCAAGATCGGACAGGGGGCAATGAGCAGTTCTTC; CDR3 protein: CASSQDRTGGNEQFF
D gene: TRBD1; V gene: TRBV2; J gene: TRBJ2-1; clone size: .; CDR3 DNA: TGTGCCAGCAGTGTTCCGCGGACAGGCGGGAATGAGCAGTTCTTC; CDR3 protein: CASSVPRTGGNEQFF
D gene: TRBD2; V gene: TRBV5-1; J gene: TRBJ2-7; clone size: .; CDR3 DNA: TGCGCCAGCAGCCCCGCCCCCAACGCGGGAGACGGCGAGCAGTACTTC; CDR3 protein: CASSPAPNAGDGEQYF
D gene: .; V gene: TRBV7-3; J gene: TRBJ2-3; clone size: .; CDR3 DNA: TGTGCCAGCAGCGATAGCGGTTCTAGCACAGATACGCAGTATTTT; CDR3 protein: CASSDSGSSTDTQYF
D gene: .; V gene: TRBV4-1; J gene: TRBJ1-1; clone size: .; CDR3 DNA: TGCGCCAGCAGCCATCCAGGGACTGAAGCTTTCTTT; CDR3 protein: CASSHPGTEAFF
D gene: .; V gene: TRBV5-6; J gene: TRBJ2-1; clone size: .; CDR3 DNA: TGTGCCAGCAGCCGGACATCCGGATTTTACAATGAGCAGTTCTTC; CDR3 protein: CASSRTSGFYNEQFF
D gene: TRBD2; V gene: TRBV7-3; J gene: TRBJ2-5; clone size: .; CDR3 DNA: TGTGCCAGCAGTATTAGCGGGAGAAGAGAGACCCAGTACTTC; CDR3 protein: CASSISGRRETQYF
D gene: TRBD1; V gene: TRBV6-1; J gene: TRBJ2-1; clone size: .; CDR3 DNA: TGTGCCAGCAGTGAAGTTCGGACAGGGAAGACTGAGCAGTTCTTC; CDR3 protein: CASSEVRTGKTEQFF
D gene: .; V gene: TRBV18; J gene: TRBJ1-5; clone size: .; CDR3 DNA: TGTGCCAGCTCCCAACTACAGGGAAGATCGAGCAATCAGCCCCAGCATTTT; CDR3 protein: CASSQLQGRSSNQPQHF
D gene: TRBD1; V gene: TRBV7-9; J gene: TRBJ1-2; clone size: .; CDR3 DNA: TGTGCCAGCAGCCGACAGGGGGAGAATGGCTACACCTTC; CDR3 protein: CASSRQGENGYTF
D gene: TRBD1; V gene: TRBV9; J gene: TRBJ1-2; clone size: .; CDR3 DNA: TGTGCCAGCAGCCCCGTTACAGGGGGCGCGAATGGCTACACCTTC; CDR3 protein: CASSPVTGGANGYTF
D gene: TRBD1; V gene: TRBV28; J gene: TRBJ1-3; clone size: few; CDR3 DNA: TGTGCCAGCAGTTTATGGACAGGGGGTGCTGGAAACACCATATATTTT; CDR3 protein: CASSLWTGGAGNTIYF
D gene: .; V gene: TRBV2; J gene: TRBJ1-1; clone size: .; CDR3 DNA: TGTGCCAGCATGACTGGGTTGAACACTGAAGCTTTCTTT; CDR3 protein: CASMTGLNTEAFF
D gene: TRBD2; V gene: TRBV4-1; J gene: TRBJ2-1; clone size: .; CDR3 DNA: TGCGCCAGCAGCCAAGATCAATCTAGCGGGGGGTACACAAGCTCCTACAATGAGCAGTTCTTC; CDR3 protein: CASSQDQSSGGYTSSYNEQFF
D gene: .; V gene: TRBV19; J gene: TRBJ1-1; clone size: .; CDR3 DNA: TGTGCCAGTAGTATAAAAAGGGGAACTGAAGCTTTCTTT; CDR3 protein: CASSIKRGTEAFF
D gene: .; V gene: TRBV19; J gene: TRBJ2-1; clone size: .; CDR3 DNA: TGTGCCAGTAGAAATCAGGCAGGAGGCTACAATGAGCAGTTCTTC; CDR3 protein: CASRNQAGGYNEQFF
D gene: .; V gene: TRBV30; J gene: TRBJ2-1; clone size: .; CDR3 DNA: TGTGCCTTCCTTTTGGGGGGGCCTTGGGATGAGCAGTTCTTC; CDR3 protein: CAFLLGGPWDEQFF
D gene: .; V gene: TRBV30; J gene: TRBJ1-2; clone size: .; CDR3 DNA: TGTGCCTGGAGTGTCGGTTACTATGGCTACACCTTC; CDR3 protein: CAWSVGYYGYTF